The 24 T cell receptor beta chains listed next were all sequenced from one sample in a study of blood T cells in healthy people across ages. Primed by a sample-barcoded 5' primer and a J-beta primer mix, a second PCR proceeded for about 6 to 11 cycles. TCRdb re-derived calls from the 5' RACE reads in MiXCR, one entry per CDR3 protein. The sample shows around 1,000,000 distinct CDR3 sequences, almost 25% of them seen only once. The same data also contributed to another study, on T cells of mothers and their children.

Sample: blood. These receptors were obtained from a girl aged 2-10 years in good health.

The chain combines TRBV12-3 or TRBV12-4 with TRBJ2-3; tentative D call: TRBD1 (5 bases). This CDR3 comprises 14 residues. The V and J ends lost 3 bases and 4 bases respectively, with 11 bases between them. CDR3 coding DNA: TGTGCCAGCAGTTTGGGGCCATATCCAGATACGCAGTATTTT. This sequence encodes CASSLGPYPDTQYF.

This clonotype was seen more than once but under ten times. V usage is TRBV3-1 and J usage is TRBJ2-5; D unresolved. The CDR3 extends over 14 amino acids. Germline V lookup: CDR1 LGHDT, CDR2 YNNKEL (reference sequence). V lost 4 bases and J lost 5, with 14 bases in between. The CDR3 loop reads CASSPRPDGETQYF. CDR3 bases: TGTGCCAGCAGCCCGAGGCCCGACGGGGAGACCCAGTACTTC.

This clonotype was found a few times. The chain is built from TRBV29-1 and TRBJ2-5; the D gene could be TRBD1 or TRBD2 (5 bases each). Germline V gives CDR1 SQVTM, CDR2 ANQGSEA. V lost 6 bases to trimming and J lost 5 bases, with 16 bases between them. The CDR3 is 13 amino acids. The CDR3 loop is CSVWDGVMETQYF. CDR3 nucleotides: TGCAGCGTCTGGGACGGGGTGATGGAGACCCAGTACTTC.

V and J are TRBV29-1 and TRBJ2-7; 7 bases are a match to TRBD1. The end of the DNA aligns better with TRBJ2-1, so the J call may be wrong. The CDR3 consists of 11 residues. CDR1 is SQVTM and CDR2 is ANQGSEA in the germline V gene. CDR3 sequence reads: CSANKQGEQFF. The DNA of the CDR3 is TGCAGCGCTAACAAACAGGGGGAGCAGTTCTTC.

This clonotype showed up many times. The rearrangement joins TRBV5-1 to TRBJ2-1, with 7 bases fitting TRBD1. CDR1 and CDR2 (germline): SGHRS, YFSETQ. The CDR3 spans 14 residues. The V segment lost 4 bases and the J segment 4 bases; nucleotides outside the gene matches: 5. CDR3 sequence (DNA): TGCGCCAGCAGCGTGGGACAGACTTACAATGAGCAGTTCTTC. It translates to CASSVGQTYNEQFF.

The sample holds many counts of this clonotype. The rearrangement links TRBV20-1 to TRBJ2-1, with D unclear. The CDR3 runs to 13 residues. With 1 base removed from V and 4 bases from J, the gap between germline ends came to 8 bases. In germline, CDR1 is DFQATT, CDR2 SNEGSKA (reference sequence). In DNA form, the CDR3 reads TGCAGTGCTAGAGGTCCCTTATACAATGAGCAGTTCTTC. Amino acids: CSARGPLYNEQFF.

This clonotype was recorded a few times. The gene calls are TRBV5-1 and TRBJ2-7; the D gene is possibly TRBD2 (5 bases). The CDR3 runs to 15 residues. The germline V gene has CDR1 SGHRS and CDR2 YFSETQ. With 0 bases removed from V and 2 bases from J, the gap between germline ends came to 12 bases. CDR3 nucleotides: TGCGCCAGCAGCTTGGGTGTGGACTCAGCCTACGAGCAGTACTTC. Translated, it gives CASSLGVDSAYEQYF.

The V and J genes are TRBV19 and TRBJ1-1; D might be TRBD1 (6 bases). Trimming shortened V by 3 bases and J by 1 base, and 15 bases separated the two germline ends. From germline, CDR1 is LNHDA and CDR2 SQIVND (reference sequence). The CDR3 has 16 amino acids. The CDR3, as DNA: TGTGCCAGTAGTATCCCCAGGGGCAATGAGAACACTGAAGCTTTCTTT. It translates to CASSIPRGNENTEAFF.

This clonotype came up a few times. This chain connects TRBV6-5 to TRBJ1-3; tentatively, D is TRBD1 (5 bases). Germline CDR1 and CDR2: MNHEY and SVGAGI. The CDR3 runs to 13 residues. The V end lost 6 bases, the J end lost 4 bases, and 10 bases lay between the germline ends. CDR3 DNA: TGTGCCAGCAGCCGGGACGAAGGAAACACCATATATTTT. The encoded protein is CASSRDEGNTIYF.

The chain joins TRBV7-2 to TRBJ2-4; D not certain. Between the trimmed V and J ends, which lost 2 bases and 0 bases, there was a span of 8 bases. The V gene's germline CDR1 is SGHTA and CDR2 FQGNSA. The CDR3 extends over 15 amino acids. The CDR3 nucleotides are TGTGCCAGCAGCTTACAGGAACTAGCCAAAAACATTCAGTACTTC. As protein: CASSLQELAKNIQYF.

This rearrangement joins TRBV10-3 to TRBJ2-6, with TRBD1 identical over 11 bases. CDR1 is ENHRY, CDR2 SYGVKD, per germline. V was pared by 8 bases and J by 2 bases, with 5 bases of the junction left unmatched. CDR3 length: 16 amino acids. CDR3 region: CAIGQGAGTGANVLTF. The CDR3 DNA reads as TGTGCCATCGGACAGGGGGCGGGAACTGGGGCCAACGTCCTGACTTTC.

This clonotype was observed many times. This chain links TRBV7-2 with TRBJ2-6, with D hard to call. Germline lookup yields CDR1 SGHTA and CDR2 FQGNSA. The CDR3 has 17 residues. Trimming removed 6 bases from V and 2 bases from J, with 17 bases in between. CDR3 protein: CASSRRHNDAGANVLTF. The CDR3 region has the DNA TGTGCCAGCAGTCGCCGACACAATGACGCTGGGGCCAACGTCCTGACTTTC.

The J gene is TRBJ2-1, the V gene TRBV11-2, with a weak D call TRBD2 (5 bases). V dropped 5 bases and J dropped 0 bases, with 11 bases sitting between them. This CDR3 spans 15 amino acids. Germline CDR1 is SGHAT and CDR2 is FQNNGV. The CDR3 DNA is TGTGCCAGCAGCACTAGTCAGAGCTCCTACAATGAGCAGTTCTTC. Protein product: CASSTSQSSYNEQFF. The full variable domain, completed using reference TRBV11-2 and TRBJ2-1, is EAGVAQSPRYKIIEKRQSVAFWCNPISGHATLYWYQQILGQGPKLLIQFQNNGVVDDSQLPKDRFSAERLKGVDSTLKIQPAKLEDSAVYLCASSTSQSSYNEQFFGPGTRLTVL.

The chain joins TRBV2 to TRBJ2-5, with 7 bases that match TRBD2. TRBJ2-7 matches the DNA end more closely, so the J call is doubtful. The CDR3 is 15 residues long. Germline-derived CDR1 and CDR2 are SNHLY and FYNNEI. This CDR3 reads CASRTGRGHGYEQYF. The CDR3 DNA reads TGTGCCAGCAGAACTGGGAGGGGCCACGGCTACGAGCAGTACTTC.

This clonotype was observed a few times. The J gene is TRBJ2-1, the V gene TRBV29-1; D may match TRBD1 or TRBD2 (6 bases each). The DNA matches TRBJ2-7 better at its end, which makes the J call doubtful. From germline, CDR1 is SQVTM and CDR2 ANQGSEA. CDR3 length equals 14 residues. The CDR3 region is CSVTTPGGTYEQYF. The CDR3 bases are TGCAGCGTTACTACTCCCGGGGGCACCTACGAGCAGTACTTC.

The V and J genes are TRBV20-1 and TRBJ2-5; D possibly corresponds to TRBD2 (6 bases). From germline, CDR1 is DFQATT and CDR2 SNEGSKA (reference sequence). V gave up 0 bases and J gave up 4 bases, with 15 bases separating them. The CDR3 is 15 residues long. CDR3 nucleotide sequence: TGCAGTGCTAGAGATTGGCAGGGAGGCCCAGAGACCCAGTACTTC. Its translation is CSARDWQGGPETQYF.

As for this clonotype: One end of the junction does not line up with germline, which may come from a read error. This chain uses TRBV19 with TRBJ2-4; D remains ambiguous. Germline values: CDR1 LNHDA, CDR2 SQIVND (reference sequence). This CDR3 has 15 residues. The CDR3 sequence: CARSSNRLAKNIQYF. The CDR3 DNA sequence: TGTGCCCGTAGTTCGAACAGATTAGCCAAAAACATTCAGTACTTC.

This clonotype was seen a few times. This sequence joins TRBV4-1 and TRBJ2-1; TRBD2 agrees at 8 bases. The germline V gene has CDR1 MGHRA and CDR2 YSYEKL. CDR3 length: 16 amino acids. Germline trimming cut 7 bases from V and 2 bases from J; bases unmatched to any gene: 10. CDR3 residues: CASTRLSGSTYNEQFF. CDR3 DNA: TGCGCCAGCACTCGGTTGAGCGGGAGCACCTACAATGAGCAGTTCTTC.

The chain uses TRBV20-1 and TRBJ1-1, with D perhaps matching TRBD1 (5 bases). CDR3 length: 14 residues. Trimming pared 6 bases from V and 4 bases from J, leaving 18 bases between. Per germline, CDR1 DFQATT and CDR2 SNEGSKA (reference sequence). The CDR3 sequence: CSADSGSAFTEAFF. CDR3 nucleotide sequence: TGCAGTGCGGACTCAGGGAGCGCGTTCACTGAAGCTTTCTTT.

The chain uses TRBV29-1 and TRBJ2-6; D may be TRBD1 (6 bases). Germline lookup yields CDR1 SQVTM and CDR2 ANQGSEA. Trimming left V 5 bases short and J 0 bases short, with 20 bases between. This CDR3 is 18 amino acids long. In DNA form, the CDR3 reads TGCAGCGTTCGTCCCTCGACAGGTCAAAACTCTGGGGCCAACGTCCTGACTTTC. Protein sequence: CSVRPSTGQNSGANVLTF.

This chain connects TRBV5-1 to TRBJ2-7, with 13 bases aligning to TRBD2. The CDR3 contains 16 residues. Germline trimming cut 4 bases from V and 0 bases from J; bases unmatched to any gene: 4. From germline, CDR1 is SGHRS and CDR2 YFSETQ. The CDR3 region is CASSTGLAGPSYEQYF. CDR3 DNA sequence: TGCGCCAGCAGCACGGGACTAGCGGGACCCTCCTACGAGCAGTACTTC.

This clonotype appeared a few times. V is TRBV3-1 and J is TRBJ1-1; D gene ambiguous. V shed 5 bases and J shed 2 bases, with 9 bases lying between them. The length of the CDR3 is 13 residues. The germline gives CDR1 LGHDT, CDR2 YNNKEL (reference sequence). The DNA of the CDR3 is TGTGCCAGCAGCGGACGGCCAAACACTGAAGCTTTCTTT. This gives the protein CASSGRPNTEAFF. Variable domain in full (rest from reference TRBV3-1 and TRBJ1-1): DTAVSQTPKYLVTQMGNDKSIKCEQNLGHDTMYWYKQDSKKFLKIMFSYNNKELIINETVPNRFSPKSPDKAHLNLHINSLELGDSAVYFCASSGRPNTEAFFGQGTRLTVV.

The genes are TRBV20-1 and TRBJ2-7; 9 nucleotides line up with TRBD1. Germline-derived CDR1 and CDR2 are DFQATT and SNEGSKA (reference sequence). This CDR3 comprises 15 residues. The junction had 12 bases not matched to a gene; V was cut back by 3 bases and J by 6 bases. The CDR3 nucleotides are TGCAGTGCTAGGCCCACAGGGGGCGTTTACGGCGAGCAGTACTTC. This codes for CSARPTGGVYGEQYF.

This rearrangement joins TRBV4-1 to TRBJ2-1; 9 bases are a match to TRBD2. J gave up 7 bases and V 1 base, and 8 bases lay outside the gene matches. This CDR3 is built from 16 residues. Germline V lookup: CDR1 MGHRA, CDR2 YSYEKL. In nucleotides, the CDR3 is TGCGCCAGCAGCCAAGGGGCTAGCGGGATGGGGAATGAGCAGTTCTTC. The encoded protein is CASSQGASGMGNEQFF.